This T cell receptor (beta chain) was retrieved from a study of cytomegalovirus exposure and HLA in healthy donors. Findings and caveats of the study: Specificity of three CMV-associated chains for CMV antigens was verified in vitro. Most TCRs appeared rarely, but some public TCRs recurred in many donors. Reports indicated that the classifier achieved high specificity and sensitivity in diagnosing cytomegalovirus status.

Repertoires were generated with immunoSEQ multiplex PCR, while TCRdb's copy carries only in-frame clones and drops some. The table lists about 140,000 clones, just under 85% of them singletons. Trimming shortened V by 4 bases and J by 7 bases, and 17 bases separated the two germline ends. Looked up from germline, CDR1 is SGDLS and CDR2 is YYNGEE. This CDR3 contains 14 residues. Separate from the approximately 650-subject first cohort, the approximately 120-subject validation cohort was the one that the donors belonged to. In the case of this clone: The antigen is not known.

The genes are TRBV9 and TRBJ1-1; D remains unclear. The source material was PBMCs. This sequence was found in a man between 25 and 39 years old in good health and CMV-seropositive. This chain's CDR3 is CASSPAEGRREAFF. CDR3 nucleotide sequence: TGTGCCAGCAGCCCTGCGGAGGGAAGGCGTGAAGCTTTCTTT.